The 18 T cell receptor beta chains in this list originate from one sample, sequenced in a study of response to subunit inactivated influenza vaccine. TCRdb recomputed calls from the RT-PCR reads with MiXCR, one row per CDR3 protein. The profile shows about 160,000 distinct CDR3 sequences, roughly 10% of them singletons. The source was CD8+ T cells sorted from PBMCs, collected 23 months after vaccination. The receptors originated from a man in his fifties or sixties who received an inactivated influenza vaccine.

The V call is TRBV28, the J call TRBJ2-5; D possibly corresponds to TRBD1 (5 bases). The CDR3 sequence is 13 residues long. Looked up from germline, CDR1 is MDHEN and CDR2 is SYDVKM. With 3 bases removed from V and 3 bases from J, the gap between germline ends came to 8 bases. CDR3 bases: TGTGCCAGCAGTTTTGCAGGGAAAGAGACCCAGTACTTC. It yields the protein CASSFAGKETQYF.

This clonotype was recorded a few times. The CDR3 here is CSARKPGRAGPSETQYF. The CDR3 DNA reads as TGCAGTGCTAGAAAGCCCGGGAGGGCCGGGCCATCAGAGACCCAGTACTTC. The rearrangement links TRBV20-1 to TRBJ2-5, with 8 bases matching TRBD2. There are 17 residues in the CDR3. J was trimmed by 4 bases and V by 2 bases; bases with no gene match: 15. Germline loops: CDR1 DFQATT, CDR2 SNEGSKA (reference sequence).

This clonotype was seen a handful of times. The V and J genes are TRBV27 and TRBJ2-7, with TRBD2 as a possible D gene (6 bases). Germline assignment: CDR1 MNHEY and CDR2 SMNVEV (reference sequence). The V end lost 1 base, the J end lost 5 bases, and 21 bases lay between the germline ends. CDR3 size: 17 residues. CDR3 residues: CASSLLSGGTGVNEQYF. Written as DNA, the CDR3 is TGTGCCAGCAGTTTATTGTCTGGCGGGACCGGCGTTAACGAGCAGTACTTC.

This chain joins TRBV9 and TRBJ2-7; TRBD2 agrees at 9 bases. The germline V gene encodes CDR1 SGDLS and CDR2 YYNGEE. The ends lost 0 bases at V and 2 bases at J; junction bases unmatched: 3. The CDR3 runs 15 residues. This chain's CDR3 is CASSVGTSATYEQYF. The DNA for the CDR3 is TGTGCCAGCAGCGTAGGGACTAGCGCCACCTACGAGCAGTACTTC. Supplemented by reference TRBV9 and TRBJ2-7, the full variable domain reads DSGVTQTPKHLITATGQRVTLRCSPRSGDLSVYWYQQSLDQGLQFLIQYYNGEERAKGNILERFSAQQFPDLHSELNLSSLELGDSALYFCASSVGTSATYEQYFGPGTRLTVT.

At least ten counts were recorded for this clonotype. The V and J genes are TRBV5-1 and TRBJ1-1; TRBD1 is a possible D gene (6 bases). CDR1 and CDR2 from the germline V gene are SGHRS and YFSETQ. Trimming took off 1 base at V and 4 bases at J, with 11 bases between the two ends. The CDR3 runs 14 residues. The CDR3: CASSLTGPTTEAFF. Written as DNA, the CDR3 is TGCGCCAGCAGCTTGACAGGGCCGACCACTGAAGCTTTCTTT.

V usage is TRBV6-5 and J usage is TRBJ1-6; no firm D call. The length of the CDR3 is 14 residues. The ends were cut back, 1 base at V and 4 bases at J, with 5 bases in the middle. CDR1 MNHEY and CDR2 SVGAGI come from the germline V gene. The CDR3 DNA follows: TGTGCCAGCAGTTACTTGAGTTATAATTCACCCCTCCACTTT. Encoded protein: CASSYLSYNSPLHF.

CDR3 DNA sequence: TGCAGTGCACCCTCGGTTGGCTATAATTCACCCCTCCACTTT. This translates into CSAPSVGYNSPLHF. The V call is TRBV20-1, the J call TRBJ1-6; D gene uncertain. CDR1 DFQATT and CDR2 SNEGSKA come from the germline V gene (reference sequence). V lost 6 bases to trimming and J lost 3 bases, with 12 bases between them. The CDR3 loop spans 14 amino acids.

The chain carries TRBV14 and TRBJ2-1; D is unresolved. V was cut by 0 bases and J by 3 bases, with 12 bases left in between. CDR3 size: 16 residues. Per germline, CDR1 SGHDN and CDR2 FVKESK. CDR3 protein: CASSQDDWTDYNEQFF. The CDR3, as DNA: TGTGCCAGCAGCCAAGACGATTGGACGGACTACAATGAGCAGTTCTTC.

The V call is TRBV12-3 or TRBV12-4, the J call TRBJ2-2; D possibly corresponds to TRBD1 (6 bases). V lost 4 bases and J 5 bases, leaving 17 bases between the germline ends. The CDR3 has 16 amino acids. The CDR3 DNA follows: TGTGCCAGCAGTTCTCCCTCCACAGGGTTAACCGGGGAGCTGTTTTTT. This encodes CASSSPSTGLTGELFF.

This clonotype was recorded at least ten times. CDR3 amino acids: CASSLGGTRNTIYF. The CDR3 DNA is TGTGCCAGCAGCTTAGGGGGGACCAGAAACACCATATATTTT. The rearrangement links TRBV7-2 to TRBJ1-3, with a weak D call TRBD1 (5 bases). The CDR3 extends over 14 amino acids. Germline CDR1 is SGHTA and CDR2 is FQGNSA. Trimming took off 1 base at V and 5 bases at J, with 9 bases between the two ends.

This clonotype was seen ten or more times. The DNA for the CDR3 is TGCGCCAGCAGGAGTCAGGGGGCTCTGGACGAGCAGTACTTC. Translating gives CASRSQGALDEQYF. This chain joins TRBV5-1 and TRBJ2-7; 8 bases are a match to TRBD1. The CDR3 sequence is 14 residues long. Looked up from germline, CDR1 is SGHRS and CDR2 is YFSETQ. V shed 5 bases and J 5 bases; nucleotides not matched to a gene: 9.

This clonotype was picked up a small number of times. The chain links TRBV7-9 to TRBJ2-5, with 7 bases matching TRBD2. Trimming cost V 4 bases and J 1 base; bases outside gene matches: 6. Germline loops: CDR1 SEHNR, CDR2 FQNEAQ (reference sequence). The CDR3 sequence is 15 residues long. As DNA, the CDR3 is TGTGCCAGCAGCTCGGGAGCGGGACTCCAAGAGACCCAGTACTTC. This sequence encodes CASSSGAGLQETQYF. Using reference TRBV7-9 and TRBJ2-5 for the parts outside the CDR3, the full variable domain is DTGVSQNPRHKITKRGQNVTFRCDPISEHNRLYWYRQTLGQGPEFLTYFQNEAQLEKSRLLSDRFSAERPKGSFSTLEIQRTEQGDSAMYLCASSSGAGLQETQYFGPGTRLLVL.

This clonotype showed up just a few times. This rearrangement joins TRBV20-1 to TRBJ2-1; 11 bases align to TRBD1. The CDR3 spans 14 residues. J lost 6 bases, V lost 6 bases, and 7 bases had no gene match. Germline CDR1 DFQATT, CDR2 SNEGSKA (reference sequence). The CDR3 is CSATSGTGGNEQFF. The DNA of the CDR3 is TGCAGTGCGACCTCCGGGACAGGGGGCAATGAGCAGTTCTTC.

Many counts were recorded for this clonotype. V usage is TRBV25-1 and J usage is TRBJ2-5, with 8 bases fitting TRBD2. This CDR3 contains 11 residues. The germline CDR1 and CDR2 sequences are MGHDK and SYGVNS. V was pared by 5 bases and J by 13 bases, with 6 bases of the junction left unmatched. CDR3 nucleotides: TGTGCCAGCAGTCATGCGGGGGGCTTGTACTTC. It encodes CASSHAGGLYF.

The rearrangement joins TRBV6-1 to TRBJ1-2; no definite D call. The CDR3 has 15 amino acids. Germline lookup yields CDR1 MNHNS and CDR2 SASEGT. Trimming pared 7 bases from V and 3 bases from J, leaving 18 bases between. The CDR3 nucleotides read TGTGCCAGCAATGTATACGGGGAGACTTACTATGGCTACACCTTC. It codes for CASNVYGETYYGYTF.

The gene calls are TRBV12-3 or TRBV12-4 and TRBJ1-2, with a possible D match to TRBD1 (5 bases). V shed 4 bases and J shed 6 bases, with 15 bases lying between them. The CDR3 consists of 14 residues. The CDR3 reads CASSWDGTADGYTF. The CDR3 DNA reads TGTGCCAGCAGTTGGGACGGGACGGCGGATGGCTACACCTTC.

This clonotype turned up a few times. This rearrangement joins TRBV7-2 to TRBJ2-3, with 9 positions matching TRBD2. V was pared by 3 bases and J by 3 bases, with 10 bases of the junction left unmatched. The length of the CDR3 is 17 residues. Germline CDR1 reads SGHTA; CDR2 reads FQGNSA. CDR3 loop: CASSFPWSSGVTDTQYF. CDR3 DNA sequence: TGTGCCAGCAGCTTTCCGTGGTCTAGCGGGGTGACAGATACGCAGTATTTT. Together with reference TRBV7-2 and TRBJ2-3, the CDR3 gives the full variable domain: GAGVSQSPSNKVTEKGKDVELRCDPISGHTALYWYRQSLGQGLEFLIYFQGNSAPDKSGLPSDRFSAERTGGSVSTLTIQRTQQEDSAVYLCASSFPWSSGVTDTQYFGPGTRLTVL.

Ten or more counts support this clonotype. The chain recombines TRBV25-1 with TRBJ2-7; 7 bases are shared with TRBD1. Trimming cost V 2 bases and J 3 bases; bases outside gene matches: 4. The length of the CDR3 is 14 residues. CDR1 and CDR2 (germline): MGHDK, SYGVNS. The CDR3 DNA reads TGTGCCAGCAGTGAACGTTCAGGGGGCTACGAGCAGTACTTC. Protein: CASSERSGGYEQYF.